This T cell receptor (beta chain) was observed in a study of blood T cell repertoires in COVID-19. Individuals drawn from approximately 26 US areas were roughly 18 to 100 years old. V gave up 6 bases and J gave up 4 bases; unmatched junction bases: 5. Germline values: CDR1 MDHEN, CDR2 SYDVKM. This CDR3 spans 14 amino acids. The protocol was immunoSEQ multiplex PCR, while the TCRdb copy is restricted to in-frame clones and leaves out a portion. This table has some 180,000 clones, over 70% appearing once. This TCR came from a man in his fifties or sixties who had been exposed to COVID-19. The sample taken for sequencing was PBMCs or T cells enriched from blood (not recorded which). This chain joins TRBV28 and TRBJ2-7, with 11 bases identical to TRBD1. The DNA of the CDR3 is TGTGCCAGCAGGTCGGACAGGGGGCGTTACGAGCAGTACTTC. This sequence encodes CASRSDRGRYEQYF.